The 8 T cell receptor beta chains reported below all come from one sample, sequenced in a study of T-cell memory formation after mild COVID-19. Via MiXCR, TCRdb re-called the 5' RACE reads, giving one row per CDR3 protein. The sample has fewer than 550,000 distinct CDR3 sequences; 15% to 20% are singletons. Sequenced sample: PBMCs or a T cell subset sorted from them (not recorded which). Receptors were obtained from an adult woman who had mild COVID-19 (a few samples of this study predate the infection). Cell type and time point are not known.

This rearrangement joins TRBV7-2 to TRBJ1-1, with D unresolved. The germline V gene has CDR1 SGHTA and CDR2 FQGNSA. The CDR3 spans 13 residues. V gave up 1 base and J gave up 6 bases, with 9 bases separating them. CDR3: CASSLVLGAEAFF. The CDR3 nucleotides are TGTGCCAGCAGCTTAGTGTTGGGTGCTGAAGCTTTCTTT. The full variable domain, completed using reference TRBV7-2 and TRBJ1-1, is GAGVSQSPSNKVTEKGKDVELRCDPISGHTALYWYRQSLGQGLEFLIYFQGNSAPDKSGLPSDRFSAERTGGSVSTLTIQRTQQEDSAVYLCASSLVLGAEAFFGQGTRLTVV.

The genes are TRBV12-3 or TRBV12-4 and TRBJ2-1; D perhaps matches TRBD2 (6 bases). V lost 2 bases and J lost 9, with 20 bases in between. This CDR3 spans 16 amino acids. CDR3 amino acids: CASSLSLAVSGSEQFF. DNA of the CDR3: TGTGCCAGCAGTTTATCATTGGCAGTTAGCGGTTCTGAGCAGTTCTTC.

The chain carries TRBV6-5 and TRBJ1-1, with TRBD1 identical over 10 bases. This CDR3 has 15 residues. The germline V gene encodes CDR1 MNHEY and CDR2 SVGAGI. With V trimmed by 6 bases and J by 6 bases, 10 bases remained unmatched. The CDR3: CASRNLGTGVSEAFF. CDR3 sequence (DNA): TGTGCCAGCAGGAATCTGGGGACAGGGGTCTCTGAAGCTTTCTTT.

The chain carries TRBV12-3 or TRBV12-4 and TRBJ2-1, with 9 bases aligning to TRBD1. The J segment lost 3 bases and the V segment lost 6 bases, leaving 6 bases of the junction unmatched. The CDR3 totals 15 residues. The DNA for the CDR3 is TGTGCCAGCAGCACAGGGGGCGAACACTACAATGAGCAGTTCTTC. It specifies CASSTGGEHYNEQFF.

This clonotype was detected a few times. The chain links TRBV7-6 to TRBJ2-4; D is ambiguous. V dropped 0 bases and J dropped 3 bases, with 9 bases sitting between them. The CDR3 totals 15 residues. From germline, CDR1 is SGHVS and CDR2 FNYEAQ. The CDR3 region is CASSLADGSKNIQYF. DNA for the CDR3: TGTGCCAGCAGCTTAGCGGACGGAAGCAAAAACATTCAGTACTTC.

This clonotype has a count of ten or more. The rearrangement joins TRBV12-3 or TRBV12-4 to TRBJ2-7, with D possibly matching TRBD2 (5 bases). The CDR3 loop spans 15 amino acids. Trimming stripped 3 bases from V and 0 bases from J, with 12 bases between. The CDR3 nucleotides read TGTGCCAGCAGTTTTTCGGGATCAGCCTCCTACGAGCAGTACTTC. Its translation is CASSFSGSASYEQYF.

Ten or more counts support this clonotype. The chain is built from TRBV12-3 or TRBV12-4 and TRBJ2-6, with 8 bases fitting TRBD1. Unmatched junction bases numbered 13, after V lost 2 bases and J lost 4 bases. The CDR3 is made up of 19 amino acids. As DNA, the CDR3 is TGTGCCAGCAGTTTAATTGGCAGGGGGCGCTGGACGGGGGCCAACGTCCTGACTTTC. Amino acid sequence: CASSLIGRGRWTGANVLTF.

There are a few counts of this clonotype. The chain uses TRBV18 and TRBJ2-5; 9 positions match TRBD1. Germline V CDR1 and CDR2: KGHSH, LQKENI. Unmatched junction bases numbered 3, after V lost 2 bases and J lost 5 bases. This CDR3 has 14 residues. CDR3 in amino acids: CASSPTGGAETQYF. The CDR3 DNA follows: TGTGCCAGCTCACCAACAGGGGGCGCGGAGACCCAGTACTTC. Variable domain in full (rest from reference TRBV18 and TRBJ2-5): NAGVMQNPRHLVRRRGQEARLRCSPMKGHSHVYWYRQLPEEGLKFMVYLQKENIIDESGMPKERFSAEFPKEGPSILRIQQVVRGDSAAYFCASSPTGGAETQYFGPGTRLLVL.